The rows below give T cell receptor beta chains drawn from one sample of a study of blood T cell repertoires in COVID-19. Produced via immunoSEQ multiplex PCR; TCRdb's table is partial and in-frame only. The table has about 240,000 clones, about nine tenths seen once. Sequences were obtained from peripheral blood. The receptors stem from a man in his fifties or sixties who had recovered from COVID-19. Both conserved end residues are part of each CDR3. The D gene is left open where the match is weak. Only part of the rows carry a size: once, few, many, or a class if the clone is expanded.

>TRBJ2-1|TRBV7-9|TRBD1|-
CASSRLTGANEQFF
TGTGCCAGCAGCCGACTGACAGGGGCGAATGAGCAGTTCTTC
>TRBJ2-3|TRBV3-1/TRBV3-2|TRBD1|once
CASSQDEGAPTQYF
TGTGCCAGCAGCCAAGATGAGGGGGCTCCTACGCAGTATTTT
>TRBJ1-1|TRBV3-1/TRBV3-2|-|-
CASSQDWGGTEAFF
TGTGCCAGCAGCCAAGATTGGGGGGGAACTGAAGCTTTCTTT
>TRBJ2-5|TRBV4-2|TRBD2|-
CASSHTAGGDETQYF
TGTGCCAGCAGCCACACAGCGGGGGGGGACGAGACCCAGTACTTC
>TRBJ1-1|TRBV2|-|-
CASSASRGNTEAFF
TGTGCCAGCAGCGCCTCTCGGGGAAACACTGAAGCTTTCTTT
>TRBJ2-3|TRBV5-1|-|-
CASSFEASTDTQYF
TGCGCCAGCAGCTTTGAAGCTAGCACAGATACGCAGTATTTT
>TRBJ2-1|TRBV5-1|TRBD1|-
CASSRSGTGNDEQFF
TGCGCCAGCAGCAGATCGGGGACAGGGAACGATGAGCAGTTCTTC
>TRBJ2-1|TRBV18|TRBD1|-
CASSLGQGGLNEQFF
TGTGCCAGCTCACTGGGACAGGGAGGTTTGAATGAGCAGTTCTTC
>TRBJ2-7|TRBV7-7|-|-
CASSLARNYEQYF
TGTGCCAGCAGCTTAGCGCGGAACTACGAGCAGTACTTC
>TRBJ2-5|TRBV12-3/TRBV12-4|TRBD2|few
CASTGGVSETQYF
TGTGCCAGCACGGGGGGGGTGTCAGAGACCCAGTACTTC
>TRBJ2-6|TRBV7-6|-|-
CASSLPTDRPNSGANVLTF
TGTGCCAGCAGCTTACCTACGGACAGACCGAACTCTGGGGCCAACGTCCTGACTTTC
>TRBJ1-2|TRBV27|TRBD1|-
CASSSPGQGVYGYTF
TGTGCCAGCAGCTCCCCGGGACAGGGGGTATATGGCTACACCTTC
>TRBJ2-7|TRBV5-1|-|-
CASSLVAGRQESYEQYF
TGCGCCAGCAGCTTGGTAGCCGGCAGACAGGAGTCCTACGAGCAGTACTTC
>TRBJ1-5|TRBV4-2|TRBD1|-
CASSQEDRVRQPQHF
TGTGCCAGCAGCCAAGAGGACAGGGTGCGTCAGCCCCAGCATTTT
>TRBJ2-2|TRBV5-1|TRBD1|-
CASSPGQTNTGELFF
TGCGCCAGCAGCCCGGGACAGACTAACACCGGGGAGCTGTTTTTT
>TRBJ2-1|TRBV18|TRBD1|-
CASSPPGQGGRGEQFF
TGTGCCAGCTCACCACCGGGACAGGGGGGCCGCGGTGAGCAGTTCTTC
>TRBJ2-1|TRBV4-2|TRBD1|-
CASSGMTGTNNEQFF
TGTGCCAGCAGCGGCATGACAGGGACCAACAATGAGCAGTTCTTC
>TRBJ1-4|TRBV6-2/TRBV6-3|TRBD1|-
CASRYGQGVVREKLFF
TGTGCCAGCAGATACGGACAGGGGGTGGTACGGGAAAAACTGTTTTTT
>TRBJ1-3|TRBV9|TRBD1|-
CASSATGGSGNTIYF
TGTGCCAGCAGCGCAACAGGGGGATCAGGAAACACCATATATTTT
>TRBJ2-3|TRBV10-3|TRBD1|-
CAISRPGQGADTQYF
TGTGCCATCAGTCGTCCGGGACAGGGCGCAGATACGCAGTATTTT
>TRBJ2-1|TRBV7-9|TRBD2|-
CASSLDFAGGYNEQFF
TGTGCCAGCAGCTTAGATTTTGCGGGGGGCTACAATGAGCAGTTCTTC
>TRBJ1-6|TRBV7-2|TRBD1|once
CASSLRDRGLSPLHF
TGTGCCAGCAGCCTCCGGGACAGGGGACTTTCACCCCTCCACTTT
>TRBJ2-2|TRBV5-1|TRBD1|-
CASSSIQGQNTGELFF
TGCGCCAGCAGCTCGATACAGGGGCAGAACACCGGGGAGCTGTTTTTT
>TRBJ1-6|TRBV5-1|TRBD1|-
CASSFRGEPLHF
TGCGCCAGCAGCTTCAGGGGGGAGCCCCTCCACTTT
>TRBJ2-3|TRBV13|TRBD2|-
CASSLSRGGEDTQYF
TGTGCCAGCAGCTTATCGCGGGGGGGCGAAGATACGCAGTATTTT
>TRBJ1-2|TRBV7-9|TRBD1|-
CASSSRGLHTF
TGTGCCAGCAGCTCCAGGGGGCTTCACACCTTC
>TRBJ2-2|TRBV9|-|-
CASSSRDTGELFF
TGTGCCAGCAGCTCTCGGGACACCGGGGAGCTGTTTTTT
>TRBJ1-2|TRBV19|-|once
CASSKTAYQLDNYGYTF
TGTGCCAGTAGTAAGACAGCCTATCAGCTTGATAACTATGGCTACACCTTC
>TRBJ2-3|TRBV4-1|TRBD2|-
CASSPEGLAGEAGEDTQYF
TGCGCCAGCAGCCCTGAGGGACTAGCGGGGGAGGCGGGGGAAGATACGCAGTATTTT
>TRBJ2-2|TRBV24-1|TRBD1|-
CATSEAGTGGSGELFF
TGTGCCACCAGTGAGGCCGGGACAGGGGGGTCCGGGGAGCTGTTTTTT
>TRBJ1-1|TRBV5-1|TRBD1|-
CASSDRQGRTEAFF
TGCGCCAGCAGCGACAGACAGGGGCGGACTGAAGCTTTCTTT
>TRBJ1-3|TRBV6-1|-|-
CASSVRLPSSGNTIYF
TGTGCCAGCAGTGTACGTCTACCAAGCTCTGGAAACACCATATATTTT
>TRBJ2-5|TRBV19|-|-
CASMSRVQPQETQYF
TGTGCCAGTATGAGCAGGGTCCAGCCTCAAGAGACCCAGTACTTC
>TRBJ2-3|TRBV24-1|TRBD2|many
CATSDLAGDTDTQYF
TGTGCCACCAGTGACCTCGCGGGGGACACAGATACGCAGTATTTT
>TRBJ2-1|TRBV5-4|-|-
CASSLVRGFFNEQFF
TGTGCCAGCAGCTTGGTACGGGGGTTCTTCAATGAGCAGTTCTTC
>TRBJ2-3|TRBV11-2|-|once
CASSADWAGTDTQYF
TGTGCCAGCAGCGCGGACTGGGCCGGCACAGATACGCAGTATTTT
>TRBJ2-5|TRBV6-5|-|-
CASSYSRAKETQYF
TGTGCCAGCAGTTACTCCAGGGCGAAAGAGACCCAGTACTTC
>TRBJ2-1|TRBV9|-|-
CASSLGGAEGSYNEQFF
TGTGCCAGCAGCCTTGGGGGGGCCGAAGGTTCCTACAATGAGCAGTTCTTC
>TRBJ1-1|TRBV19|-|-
CASSITGTVNTEAFF
TGTGCCAGTAGTATAACAGGGACGGTGAACACTGAAGCTTTCTTT
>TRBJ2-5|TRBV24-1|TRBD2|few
CATSDDPFGGGRETQYF
TGTGCCACCAGTGACGACCCCTTTGGCGGGGGGCGGGAGACCCAGTACTTC
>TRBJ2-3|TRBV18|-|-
CASSPSGGTDTQYF
TGTGCCAGCTCACCTTCGGGGGGCACAGATACGCAGTATTTT
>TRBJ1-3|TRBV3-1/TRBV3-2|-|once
CASSPTGQSSGNTIYF
TGTGCCAGCAGCCCGACCGGACAGAGCTCTGGAAACACCATATATTTT
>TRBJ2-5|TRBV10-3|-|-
CAISRDSFKETQYF
TGTGCCATCAGCCGGGACTCCTTTAAAGAGACCCAGTACTTC
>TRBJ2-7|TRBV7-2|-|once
CASSLGHSFGEQYF
TGTGCCAGCAGCTTAGGGCATTCTTTCGGGGAGCAGTACTTC
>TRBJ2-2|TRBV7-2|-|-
CASSYVPGTSTGELFF
TGTGCCAGCAGCTACGTACCCGGGACTTCTACCGGGGAGCTGTTTTTT
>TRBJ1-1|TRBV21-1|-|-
CASSPSGINTEAFF
TGTGCCAGCAGTCCTAGTGGCATTAACACTGAAGCTTTCTTT
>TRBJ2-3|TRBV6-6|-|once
CASSRPLAGASTDTQYF
TGTGCCAGCAGTCGTCCCCTTGCGGGGGCTAGCACAGATACGCAGTATTTT
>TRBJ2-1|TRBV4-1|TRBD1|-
CASSQVDRISYNEQFF
TGCGCCAGCAGCCAAGTGGACAGGATCTCCTACAATGAGCAGTTCTTC